This T cell receptor (beta chain) was sequenced in a study of blood T cell repertoires in COVID-19. Across the whole study: PBMCs, B-cell-depleted T cells, or T cells were the source of the cDNA or gDNA that made up the material.

Germline trimming cut 2 bases from V and 0 bases from J; bases unmatched to any gene: 6. The CDR3 has 17 residues. CDR1 MGHRA and CDR2 YSYEKL come from the germline V gene. Clones were read by immunoSEQ multiplex PCR, and TCRdb kept only the in-frame ones, dropping some. Of about 170,000 clones listed, approximately 85% are singletons. The source is a man aged 35 to 55 who had recovered from COVID-19. The material sequenced was peripheral blood. The genes are TRBV4-1 and TRBJ2-1; TRBD2 matches 8 bases. The CDR3 region is CASSQSYSGVSYNEQFF. The CDR3 nucleotides read TGCGCCAGCAGCCAATCCTATAGCGGGGTCTCCTACAATGAGCAGTTCTTC.